One and the same sample provided the 6 T cell receptor beta chains below, sequenced in a study of shared clonotypes between healthy human individuals. The table came from immunoSEQ multiplex PCR; TCRdb's copy has only in-frame clones and leaves some out. Of about 2.3 million clones in the sample, more than 80% were seen once. The sequenced sample consisted of naive CD4+ T cells from PBMCs. This sample's subset: CD45RA+ positively selected. The receptors originated from a young man in good health. Some clones in this sample may be carry-over from other donors' samples.

The chain joins TRBV9 to TRBJ2-7; D perhaps matches TRBD2 (7 bases). Trimming removed 2 bases at V and 3 bases at J, with 15 bases between. Germline V lookup: CDR1 SGDLS, CDR2 YYNGEE. There are 15 residues in the CDR3. CDR3: CASSVGASGFYEQYF. CDR3 DNA sequence: TGTGCCAGCAGCGTGGGGGCTAGCGGTTTCTACGAGCAGTACTTC.

The chain couples TRBV27 to TRBJ2-5, with 8 positions matching TRBD1. The V and J ends lost 5 bases and 7 bases, in that order; junction bases with no gene match: 6. The length of the CDR3 is 13 residues. Germline V gives CDR1 MNHEY, CDR2 SMNVEV (reference sequence). CDR3 nucleotides: TGTGCCAGCAGTCAAAGACAGGGGAGGACCCAGTACTTC. It is translated as CASSQRQGRTQYF.

This clone appeared once. The rearrangement joins TRBV5-1 to TRBJ2-7; D perhaps matches TRBD2 (5 bases). The CDR3 consists of 13 residues. In germline, CDR1 is SGHRS, CDR2 YFSETQ. The germline V and J ends were trimmed by 4 bases and 2 bases, with 10 bases remaining between them. The DNA for the CDR3 is TGCGCCAGCAGCACGGCGGGCCCCTACGAGCAGTACTTC. As protein: CASSTAGPYEQYF.

The chain uses TRBV28 and TRBJ2-5; perhaps TRBD2 as D (5 bases). Between the trimmed V and J ends, which lost 7 bases and 9 bases, there was a span of 12 bases. Looked up from germline, CDR1 is MDHEN and CDR2 is SYDVKM. The CDR3 loop spans 11 amino acids. CDR3 residues: CASTLLGAQYF. CDR3 sequence (DNA): TGTGCCAGCACCCTTTTGGGAGCCCAGTACTTC.

This clone was seen only once. This chain connects TRBV28 to TRBJ2-3, with D perhaps given as TRBD1 or TRBD2 (5 bases each). V lost 5 bases and J lost 0, with 9 bases in between. CDR1 and CDR2 from the germline V gene are MDHEN and SYDVKM. The length of the CDR3 is 14 residues. CDR3 region: CASSRDGSTDTQYF. In nucleotides, the CDR3 is TGTGCCAGCAGTAGGGACGGTAGCACAGATACGCAGTATTTT.

This clone was seen a few times. This sequence joins TRBV5-1 and TRBJ2-2; tentatively, D is TRBD2 (5 bases). With 3 bases removed from V and 5 bases from J, the gap between germline ends came to 8 bases. This CDR3 spans 13 amino acids. CDR1 and CDR2 from the germline V gene are SGHRS and YFSETQ. Here the CDR3 DNA reads TGCGCCAGCAGCTCAAGCGGAACCGGGGAGCTGTTTTTT. This gives the protein CASSSSGTGELFF.